The next 21 T cell receptor beta chains were all read from a single sample in a study of early T cells in non-severe SARS-CoV-2 infection. TCRdb re-called the 5' RACE reads with MiXCR, one entry per CDR3 protein. Of approximately 70,000 distinct CDR3 sequences in the sample, 12% are singletons; the top ten hold 3.5% to 5.5%. The specimen sequenced was whole blood. The receptors were sampled from an adult who was a healthcare worker with PCR-confirmed SARS-CoV-2 infection or an uninfected control (not recorded which).

This clonotype has more than one count but fewer than ten. This chain joins TRBV6-5 and TRBJ2-5; TRBD2 matches at 11 bases. The V gene's germline CDR1 is MNHEY and CDR2 SVGAGI. This CDR3 spans 14 amino acids. V lost 6 bases to trimming and J lost 5 bases; unmatched junction nucleotides: 5. For the CDR3, the DNA is TGTGCCAGCAGCCGTACTAGCGGGGGCGAGACCCAGTACTTC. Translating gives CASSRTSGGETQYF.

This clonotype was detected ten times or more. The V call is TRBV7-8, the J call TRBJ2-3; 7 bases match TRBD1. Per germline, CDR1 SGHVS and CDR2 FQNEAQ. The junction had 16 bases not matched to a gene; V was cut back by 8 bases and J by 2 bases. CDR3 length: 17 residues. CDR3 protein: CASQLRTGAVTTDTQYF. DNA of the CDR3: TGTGCCAGCCAGCTCAGGACAGGAGCTGTTACCACAGATACGCAGTATTTT.

This clonotype was observed a few times. This chain joins TRBV12-3 or TRBV12-4 and TRBJ2-1, with 11 bases aligning to TRBD2. With 8 bases clipped from V and 10 bases from J, the junction kept 7 bases outside the gene matches. This CDR3 comprises 13 residues. CDR3 residues: CASASGGSGEQFF. The CDR3 region has the DNA TGTGCCAGCGCTAGCGGGGGGTCTGGCGAGCAGTTCTTC.

This clonotype was detected many times. DNA of the CDR3: TGCAGCGTTAACGAGCTCACCGGGGAGCTGTTTTTT. Translating it yields CSVNELTGELFF. The V call is TRBV29-1, the J call TRBJ2-2; no firm D call. Trimming took off 5 bases at V and 4 bases at J, with 8 bases between the two ends. The CDR3 totals 12 residues. Looked up from germline, CDR1 is SQVTM and CDR2 is ANQGSEA.

This clonotype was counted only a few times. This sequence joins TRBV9 and TRBJ2-2, with D possibly TRBD1 on 5 matching bases. The CDR3 sequence is 14 residues long. CDR1 is SGDLS, CDR2 YYNGEE, per germline. The V gene lost 3 bases and the J gene lost 5 bases, with 11 bases spanning the gap. The CDR3 is CASSGQGWTGELFF. Here the CDR3 DNA reads TGTGCCAGCAGCGGGCAGGGTTGGACCGGGGAGCTGTTTTTT.

J is TRBJ2-1 and V is TRBV6-2 or TRBV6-3, with 8 bases matching TRBD2. Germline V gene sequence: CDR1 MNHEY, CDR2 SVGEGT. There are 16 residues in the CDR3. V trimming: 5 bases; J trimming: 5 bases; junction bases outside the gene matches: 11. The CDR3 sequence: CASSHPRGGAHNEQFF. The CDR3 DNA reads TGTGCCAGCAGTCATCCCCGGGGGGGGGCCCACAATGAGCAGTTCTTC.

At least ten counts were recorded for this clonotype. The chain links TRBV20-1 to TRBJ2-5; tentatively, D is TRBD2 (6 bases). Trimming left V 4 bases short and J 2 bases short, with 17 bases between. Germline-derived CDR1 and CDR2 are DFQATT and SNEGSKA (reference sequence). CDR3 length: 15 residues. The CDR3 DNA sequence: TGCAGTGCTATTAGGAGGACTACCGAACAAGAGACCCAGTACTTC. Translation: CSAIRRTTEQETQYF.

This clonotype was detected a few times. The V gene is TRBV29-1, the J gene TRBJ2-3; 7 bases map to TRBD2. V shed 4 bases and J 8 bases; nucleotides not matched to a gene: 9. Germline V gene data show CDR1 as SQVTM and CDR2 as ANQGSEA. CDR3 size: 13 residues. The CDR3 DNA is TGCAGCGTTGGGGGGGGGACGCAGGGTACGCAGTATTTT. Translating gives CSVGGGTQGTQYF.

With regard to this clonotype: A much more abundant neighbour one base away suggests this may be a read error. This chain joins TRBV15 and TRBJ2-7, with no clear D. The CDR3 length is 15 residues. The V gene lost 1 base and the J gene lost 3 bases, with 13 bases spanning the gap. Germline assignment: CDR1 LNHNV and CDR2 YYDKDF (reference sequence). CDR3 region: CATSRGVNGLYEQYF. The CDR3 region has the DNA TGTGCCACCAGCAGAGGGGTGAACGGTCTCTACGAGCAGTACTTC. The complete variable domain, with remaining parts taken from reference TRBV15 and TRBJ2-7, reads DAMVIQNPRYQVTQFGKPVTLSCSQTLNHNVMYWYQQKSSQAPKLLFHYYDKDFNNEADTPDNFQSRRPNTSFCFLDIRSPGLGDTAMYLCATSRGVNGLYEQYFGPGTRLTVT.

This clonotype was observed many times. This chain links TRBV5-1 with TRBJ2-3, with 13 bases lining up with TRBD2. Germline values: CDR1 SGHRS, CDR2 YFSETQ. The CDR3 spans 16 residues. With 3 bases clipped from V and 6 bases from J, the junction kept 7 bases outside the gene matches. CDR3: CASSYGLAGAEDTQYF. CDR3 nucleotide sequence: TGCGCCAGCAGCTACGGACTAGCGGGGGCAGAGGATACGCAGTATTTT.

The chain recombines TRBV6-4 with TRBJ2-3; perhaps TRBD1 as D (6 bases). The CDR3 has 14 residues. Germline assignment: CDR1 MRHNA and CDR2 SNTAGT. V was pared by 2 bases and J by 1 base, with 7 bases between. CDR3 sequence: CASSDGGGTDTQYF. CDR3 nucleotide sequence: TGTGCCAGCAGTGACGGGGGCGGCACAGATACGCAGTATTTT.

This clonotype has a count of ten or more. This chain joins TRBV12-3 or TRBV12-4 and TRBJ2-1, with 7 bases lining up with TRBD2. This CDR3 spans 14 amino acids. Unmatched junction bases numbered 11, after V lost 6 bases and J lost 9 bases. CDR3 sequence: CASRLLRERGEQFF. The DNA for the CDR3 is TGTGCCAGCAGGCTCCTGCGGGAGAGGGGTGAGCAGTTCTTC.

The rearrangement uses TRBV6-6 and TRBJ2-2; the match to TRBD1 covers 8 bases. The germline V gene encodes CDR1 MNHNY and CDR2 SVGAGI (reference sequence). J lost 6 bases, V lost 8 bases, and 11 bases had no gene match. The CDR3 runs to 15 residues. CDR3 loop: CASDRGQGVAGELFF. The CDR3 nucleotides read TGTGCCAGCGACCGTGGACAGGGTGTAGCCGGGGAGCTGTTTTTT.

The genes are TRBV27 and TRBJ1-6, with 9 nucleotides matching TRBD1. The CDR3 is 16 residues long. The V and J ends lost 6 bases and 2 bases, in that order; junction bases with no gene match: 5. In germline, CDR1 is MNHEY, CDR2 SMNVEV (reference sequence). CDR3 bases: TGTGCCAGCAGAACGGACAGGGGAGCCTATAATTCACCCCTCCACTTT. Protein product: CASRTDRGAYNSPLHF.

This clonotype was counted a few times. The V gene is TRBV2, the J gene TRBJ1-3; tentatively, D is TRBD1 (6 bases). The CDR3 loop spans 15 amino acids. Germline loops: CDR1 SNHLY, CDR2 FYNNEI. Trimming pared 7 bases from V and 1 base from J, leaving 14 bases between. CDR3 nucleotide sequence: TGTGCCAGCAAGCCGGGGGGGCAATCTGGAAACACCATATATTTT. It codes for CASKPGGQSGNTIYF. Based on the CDR3 plus reference TRBV2 and TRBJ1-3, the full variable domain is EPEVTQTPSHQVTQMGQEVILRCVPISNHLYFYWYRQILGQKVEFLVSFYNNEISEKSEIFDDQFSVERPDGSNFTLKIRSTKLEDSAMYFCASKPGGQSGNTIYFGEGSWLTVV.

The chain recombines TRBV4-1 with TRBJ1-2, with a weak D call TRBD1 (6 bases). Deletions cut 1 base from V and 4 bases from J, with 16 bases between. The CDR3 loop spans 16 amino acids. The germline gives CDR1 MGHRA, CDR2 YSYEKL. As DNA, the CDR3 is TGCGCCAGCAGCCAAGCCTATGGACAGCTCCTCTATGGCTACACCTTC. Residues: CASSQAYGQLLYGYTF.

In its sample, this clonotype was seen a few times. The rearrangement links TRBV20-1 to TRBJ1-1; no definite D call. Looked up from germline, CDR1 is DFQATT and CDR2 is SNEGSKA (reference sequence). V gave up 6 bases and J gave up 3 bases, with 5 bases separating them. This CDR3 spans 10 amino acids. In DNA form, the CDR3 reads TGCAGTGCCTTATACACTGAAGCTTTCTTT. It codes for CSALYTEAFF.

This clonotype came up many times. The gene calls are TRBV14 and TRBJ2-7; 12 nucleotides agree with TRBD2. This CDR3 contains 16 residues. Germline lookup yields CDR1 SGHDN and CDR2 FVKESK. J gave up 6 bases and V 4 bases, and 10 bases lay outside the gene matches. The CDR3 region is CASSPLAGGPFGEQYF. The CDR3 DNA reads TGTGCCAGCAGCCCCCTAGCGGGAGGGCCGTTTGGCGAGCAGTACTTC.

The chain is built from TRBV7-8 and TRBJ2-2, with 10 bases matching TRBD1. Germline CDR1 and CDR2: SGHVS and FQNEAQ. The length of the CDR3 is 17 residues. Trimming at V came to 5 bases and at J to 4 bases, leaving 10 bases not matched to a gene. CDR3 protein: CASSARQGAASTGELFF. The CDR3 region has the DNA TGTGCCAGCAGCGCGCGACAGGGGGCGGCGAGCACCGGGGAGCTGTTTTTT.

The chain employs TRBV5-4 and TRBJ2-5, with D perhaps matching TRBD1 (6 bases). V gave up 3 bases and J gave up 0 bases, with 9 bases separating them. This CDR3 is 14 amino acids long. Germline-derived CDR1 and CDR2 are SGHNT and YYREEE (reference sequence). The CDR3 bases are TGTGCCAGCAGCTCTGGACAGCACCAAGAGACCCAGTACTTC. Encoded protein: CASSSGQHQETQYF.

This clonotype was recorded at least ten times. The CDR3 DNA sequence: TGTGCCAGCAGCTTAAAACCACACCCGTGCAATCAGCCCCAGCATTTT. It codes for CASSLKPHPCNQPQHF. The chain links TRBV7-3 to TRBJ1-5, with no clear D. The germline V and J ends were trimmed by 1 base and 2 bases, with 12 bases remaining between them. This CDR3 is 16 amino acids long. Germline CDR1 and CDR2: SGHTA and FQGTGA.